Listed below are T cell receptor beta chains from one sample, sequenced in a study of OX40 agonist ivuxolimab in advanced cancers. The data were produced by immunoSEQ multiplex PCR, yet TCRdb's version contains in-frame clones alone and is incomplete. The table shows 60,000 to 85,000 clones, with around 92% occurring only once. The material was CD4+ or CD8+ T cells sorted from blood, obtained in a trial of the OX40 agonist ivuxolimab. The source is an adult with an advanced solid tumor such as melanoma, head and neck, liver or kidney cancer. CDR3s include the opening cysteine and the closing phenylalanine or tryptophan. The order of the fields is V gene, clone size, D gene, J gene, CDR3 DNA, CDR3 protein. D genes are given only for firm matches. Where a row states a size, it is once, few, many or the class of an expanded clone; other rows omit it.

v_gene: TRBV27; abundance: many; d_gene: -; j_gene: TRBJ2-2; CDR3nt: TGTGCCAGCAGTTTTAGGCACCTGAACACCGGGGAGCTGTTTTTT; CDR3aa: CASSFRHLNTGELFF
v_gene: TRBV18; abundance: -; d_gene: -; j_gene: TRBJ1-1; CDR3nt: TGTGCCAGCTCACCAGGGATGACGGGTTACGGGTGGGACACTGAAGCTTTCTTT; CDR3aa: CASSPGMTGYGWDTEAFF
v_gene: TRBV7-9; abundance: once; d_gene: -; j_gene: TRBJ2-3; CDR3nt: TGTGCCAGCAGCTTAGATTTAGGTTCCTCCAACTGGGATACGCAGTATTTT; CDR3aa: CASSLDLGSSNWDTQYF
v_gene: TRBV6-4; abundance: -; d_gene: -; j_gene: TRBJ2-2; CDR3nt: TGTGCCAGCAGTGACGGGACTCTGAACACCGGGGAGCTGTTTTTT; CDR3aa: CASSDGTLNTGELFF
v_gene: TRBV4-1; abundance: once; d_gene: -; j_gene: TRBJ1-1; CDR3nt: TGCGCCAGCAGCCAAGGGAGTGGGGGCTACACTGAAGCTTTCTTT; CDR3aa: CASSQGSGGYTEAFF
v_gene: TRBV27; abundance: -; d_gene: TRBD1; j_gene: TRBJ1-1; CDR3nt: TGTGCCAGCAGTCCCCACGGGACAGGGACGGGTACTGAAGCTTTCTTT; CDR3aa: CASSPHGTGTGTEAFF
v_gene: TRBV27; abundance: -; d_gene: -; j_gene: TRBJ2-2; CDR3nt: TGTGCCAGCAGTGTCCAACAGGCCGGGGAGCTGTTTTTT; CDR3aa: CASSVQQAGELFF
v_gene: TRBV4-1; abundance: few; d_gene: -; j_gene: TRBJ2-7; CDR3nt: TGCGCCAGCAGCCAAGTAACAAGAGACTACGAGCAGTACTTC; CDR3aa: CASSQVTRDYEQYF
v_gene: TRBV7-3; abundance: -; d_gene: TRBD1; j_gene: TRBJ1-6; CDR3nt: TGTGCCAGCAGCTTAGCCAGGGGGTCCAATTCACCCCTCCACTTT; CDR3aa: CASSLARGSNSPLHF
v_gene: TRBV9; abundance: -; d_gene: TRBD1; j_gene: TRBJ1-1; CDR3nt: TGTGCCAGCAGCGTACCCTCTCAGGGGGGGCCTGAAGCTTTCTTT; CDR3aa: CASSVPSQGGPEAFF
v_gene: TRBV7-9; abundance: -; d_gene: TRBD1; j_gene: TRBJ2-5; CDR3nt: TGTGCCAGCAGCCAGACAGGGGACGAGACCCAGTACTTC; CDR3aa: CASSQTGDETQYF
v_gene: TRBV6-1; abundance: -; d_gene: -; j_gene: TRBJ2-5; CDR3nt: TGTGCCAGCAGTGTTCCCTCTCGTGGGGGACGGGAGACCCAGTACTTC; CDR3aa: CASSVPSRGGRETQYF
v_gene: TRBV2; abundance: -; d_gene: TRBD2; j_gene: TRBJ2-7; CDR3nt: TGTGCCAGCGGACCCACGGCGGGGGGAGGGTACGAGCAGTACTTC; CDR3aa: CASGPTAGGGYEQYF
v_gene: TRBV9; abundance: -; d_gene: -; j_gene: TRBJ1-1; CDR3nt: TGTGCCAGCAGCGTTGGGTCTTTACCCCCTGAAGCTTTCTTT; CDR3aa: CASSVGSLPPEAFF
v_gene: TRBV9; abundance: -; d_gene: -; j_gene: TRBJ2-5; CDR3nt: TGTGCCAGCAGCGTAGGTACGACCCAGTACTTC; CDR3aa: CASSVGTTQYF
v_gene: TRBV10-1; abundance: -; d_gene: TRBD1; j_gene: TRBJ2-5; CDR3nt: TGCGCCAGCAGTGAGTCACTGGACAGGGAAGAGACCCAGTACTTC; CDR3aa: CASSESLDREETQYF
v_gene: TRBV5-1; abundance: -; d_gene: TRBD2; j_gene: TRBJ2-7; CDR3nt: TGCGCCAGTCCCTCCCCTACTAGCGGGGGGCTATACGAGCAGTACTTC; CDR3aa: CASPSPTSGGLYEQYF
v_gene: TRBV7-9; abundance: -; d_gene: -; j_gene: TRBJ2-7; CDR3nt: TGTGCCAGCAGTTACGGGTCCTACGAGCAGTACTTC; CDR3aa: CASSYGSYEQYF
v_gene: TRBV19; abundance: once; d_gene: TRBD1; j_gene: TRBJ2-2; CDR3nt: TGTGCCAGTAGTAGGGCAGGGGGTTACACCGGGGAGCTGTTTTTT; CDR3aa: CASSRAGGYTGELFF
v_gene: TRBV11-2; abundance: -; d_gene: -; j_gene: TRBJ2-1; CDR3nt: TGTGCCAGCACCTCTGGGGCGCAGTTCTTC; CDR3aa: CASTSGAQFF
v_gene: TRBV4-1; abundance: -; d_gene: -; j_gene: TRBJ2-7; CDR3nt: TGCGCCAGCAGCCAAGAGGGCCATAACTACGAGCAGTACTTC; CDR3aa: CASSQEGHNYEQYF
v_gene: TRBV27; abundance: -; d_gene: -; j_gene: TRBJ2-7; CDR3nt: TGTGCCAGCAGTTTATCGGACCCGGGAGCCTACGAGCAGTACTTC; CDR3aa: CASSLSDPGAYEQYF
v_gene: TRBV5-6; abundance: few; d_gene: -; j_gene: TRBJ2-7; CDR3nt: TGTGCCAGCAGGTCCGGGACGGGGATCTACGAGCAGTACTTC; CDR3aa: CASRSGTGIYEQYF
v_gene: TRBV29-1; abundance: -; d_gene: TRBD1; j_gene: TRBJ1-2; CDR3nt: TGCAGCGTTGAAGACAGGGGGCCGAACTATGGCTACACCTTC; CDR3aa: CSVEDRGPNYGYTF
v_gene: TRBV27; abundance: -; d_gene: TRBD2; j_gene: TRBJ2-1; CDR3nt: TGTGCCAGCAGTTTAGGGACGGGAGGTTTCAATGAGCAGTTCTTC; CDR3aa: CASSLGTGGFNEQFF
v_gene: TRBV9; abundance: -; d_gene: -; j_gene: TRBJ2-2; CDR3nt: TGTGCCAGCAGCGTAGAGGGTGCCGGGGAGCTGTTTTTT; CDR3aa: CASSVEGAGELFF
v_gene: TRBV7-9; abundance: -; d_gene: -; j_gene: TRBJ1-1; CDR3nt: TGTGCCAGCAGCTTAAGCAGTGAAGCTTTCTTT; CDR3aa: CASSLSSEAFF
v_gene: TRBV4-1; abundance: -; d_gene: -; j_gene: TRBJ1-1; CDR3nt: TGCGCCAGCAGCCAAGGCAGCCTGACGAACACTGAAGCTTTCTTT; CDR3aa: CASSQGSLTNTEAFF
v_gene: TRBV10-2; abundance: -; d_gene: TRBD2; j_gene: TRBJ2-7; CDR3nt: TGCGCCAGCAACCCCCTACTAGCGGGGGGGCCTTACGAGCAGTACTTC; CDR3aa: CASNPLLAGGPYEQYF
v_gene: TRBV6-5; abundance: -; d_gene: -; j_gene: TRBJ2-7; CDR3nt: TGTGCCAGCAGTTACTCGAACGTTGGGACCTACGAGCAGTACTTC; CDR3aa: CASSYSNVGTYEQYF
v_gene: TRBV9; abundance: -; d_gene: -; j_gene: TRBJ2-1; CDR3nt: TGTGCCAGCAGCGCCCACGACTCAAGGGGGTACAATGAGCAGTTCTTC; CDR3aa: CASSAHDSRGYNEQFF
v_gene: TRBV5-4; abundance: -; d_gene: -; j_gene: TRBJ1-3; CDR3nt: TGTGCCAGCAGCTTGTCGGGACCTTCTGGAAACACCATATATTTT; CDR3aa: CASSLSGPSGNTIYF
v_gene: TRBV6-1; abundance: once; d_gene: -; j_gene: TRBJ2-3; CDR3nt: TGTGCCAGCAGCCTACCAGGGAGTTCCACAGATACGCAGTATTTT; CDR3aa: CASSLPGSSTDTQYF
v_gene: TRBV6-5; abundance: -; d_gene: -; j_gene: TRBJ1-3; CDR3nt: TGTGCCAGCGGCGGTCTGGGAGAGGGTAGAGACACCATATATTTT; CDR3aa: CASGGLGEGRDTIYF
v_gene: TRBV6-5; abundance: once; d_gene: TRBD1; j_gene: TRBJ2-1; CDR3nt: TGTGCCAGCAGTTACTCGCAGGGGGCCGATGAGCAGTTCTTC; CDR3aa: CASSYSQGADEQFF
v_gene: TRBV30; abundance: -; d_gene: -; j_gene: TRBJ2-1; CDR3nt: TGTGCCTTACTCGGGGTTGAGCAGTTCTTC; CDR3aa: CALLGVEQFF
v_gene: TRBV5-6; abundance: -; d_gene: -; j_gene: TRBJ1-1; CDR3nt: TGTGCCAGCAGCTCACAAATGAACACTGAAGCTTTCTTT; CDR3aa: CASSSQMNTEAFF
v_gene: TRBV6-1; abundance: -; d_gene: -; j_gene: TRBJ2-7; CDR3nt: TGTGCCAGCAATTACCGGGATCGCTCCTACGAGCAGTACTTC; CDR3aa: CASNYRDRSYEQYF
v_gene: TRBV7-2; abundance: -; d_gene: TRBD2; j_gene: TRBJ2-1; CDR3nt: TGTGCCAGCAGCCCTCCCGGGGGACTAGCGGGGGCAGGGTCGAAGCAGTTCTTC; CDR3aa: CASSPPGGLAGAGSKQFF
v_gene: TRBV11-2; abundance: -; d_gene: -; j_gene: TRBJ2-7; CDR3nt: TGTGCCAGCAGCCGTAGCCGATTAGCGACAAACGAGCAGTACTTC; CDR3aa: CASSRSRLATNEQYF
v_gene: TRBV9; abundance: -; d_gene: TRBD1; j_gene: TRBJ2-1; CDR3nt: TGTGCCAGCAGCCCCCCCCGGACAGGTTACAATGAGCAGTTCTTC; CDR3aa: CASSPPRTGYNEQFF
v_gene: TRBV12-5; abundance: -; d_gene: -; j_gene: TRBJ2-1; CDR3nt: TGTGCTAGTGGTTTCGGACACCCCAATGAGCAGTTCTTC; CDR3aa: CASGFGHPNEQFF
v_gene: TRBV30; abundance: -; d_gene: TRBD1; j_gene: TRBJ1-5; CDR3nt: TGTGCCTGGAGTGCCGGGACAGGGAATCAGCCCCAGCATTTT; CDR3aa: CAWSAGTGNQPQHF